In its sample, the clone carrying this T cell receptor (beta chain) was seen many times. Time point of the sample: sample taken at primary tumor resection. Extraction of whole RNA from tumor, nontumor lung or frozen PBMC preceded unsorted sequencing. The data were obtained in a study of spatial heterogeneity in lung cancer. In the study overall: Detection consistently captured more beta-chain sequences than alpha-chain sequences. In raw reads, more than 9.5 appearances on average were recorded for each unique TCR and UMI combination.

TCRdb re-called the 5' RACE reads through MiXCR, storing one row per CDR3 protein. This table has roughly 49,000 distinct CDR3 sequences, roughly 7% appearing once. The CDR3 is made up of 14 amino acids. V dropped 4 bases and J dropped 2; count of bases not matched to a gene: 8. Germline CDR1 and CDR2: SQVTM and ANQGSEA. The gene calls are TRBV29-1 and TRBJ2-7; TRBD2 aligns across 7 bases. The TCR comes from a female donor with early-stage non-small cell lung cancer. The sequencing used PBMCs, collected at surgery. CDR3 sequence reads: CSVVSAGRAYEQYF. CDR3 DNA: TGCAGCGTTGTATCTGCAGGGAGGGCCTACGAGCAGTACTTC.